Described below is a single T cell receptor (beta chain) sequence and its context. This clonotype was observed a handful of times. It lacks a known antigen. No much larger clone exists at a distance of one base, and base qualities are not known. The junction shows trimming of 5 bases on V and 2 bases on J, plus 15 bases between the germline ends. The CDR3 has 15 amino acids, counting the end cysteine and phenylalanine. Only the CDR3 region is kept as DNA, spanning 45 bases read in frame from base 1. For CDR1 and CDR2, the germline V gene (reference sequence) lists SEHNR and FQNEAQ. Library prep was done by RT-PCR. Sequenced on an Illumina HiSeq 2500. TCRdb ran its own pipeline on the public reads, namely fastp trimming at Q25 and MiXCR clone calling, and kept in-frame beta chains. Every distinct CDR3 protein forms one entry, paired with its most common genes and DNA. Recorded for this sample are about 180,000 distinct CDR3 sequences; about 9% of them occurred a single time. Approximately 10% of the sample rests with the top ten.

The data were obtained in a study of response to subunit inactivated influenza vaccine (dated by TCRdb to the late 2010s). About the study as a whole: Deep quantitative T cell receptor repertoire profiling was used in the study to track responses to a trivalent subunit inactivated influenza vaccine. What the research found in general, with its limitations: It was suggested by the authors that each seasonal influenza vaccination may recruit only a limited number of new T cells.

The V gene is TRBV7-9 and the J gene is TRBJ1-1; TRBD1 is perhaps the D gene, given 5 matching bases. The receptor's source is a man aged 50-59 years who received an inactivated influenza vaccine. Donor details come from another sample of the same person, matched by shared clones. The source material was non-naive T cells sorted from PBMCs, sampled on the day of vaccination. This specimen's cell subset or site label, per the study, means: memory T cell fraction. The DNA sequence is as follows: TGTGCCAGCAGCCGATCGGGACCACACAACACTGAAGCTTTCTTT. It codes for CASSRSGPHNTEAFF.